The source of this T cell receptor (beta chain) is a study of T cells in Graves' hyperthyroidism and ophthalmopathy. Overall study findings and caveats: Patients with ophthalmopathy were separated from those with stable hyperthyroidism by a 13 V-J model.

V lost 5 bases, J lost 4 bases, and 14 bases stayed unmatched. Germline V gives CDR1 SGHVS, CDR2 FNYEAQ. The length of the CDR3 is 17 residues. This clonotype was counted many times. Its target is unknown. Amplified regions were TCR beta CDR3 sequences from RNA transcripts. During a first-round RT-PCR of the TCR CDR3, the HTBI primer set was used. MiXCR was run by TCRdb on the multiplex PCR reads, yielding one entry per CDR3 protein. The sample shows more than 350,000 distinct CDR3 sequences, about a sixth of them seen only once. Sequences were obtained from blood. This sequence was found in a woman aged 25 to 39 with Graves' hyperthyroidism that later progressed to Graves' ophthalmopathy. The chain employs TRBV7-6 and TRBJ1-2, with TRBD1 matching 9 bases. The CDR3 DNA sequence: TGTGCCAGCAGCCTAGACCCCGCGACAGGGGGAAGCTATGGCTACACCTTC. It yields the protein CASSLDPATGGSYGYTF.